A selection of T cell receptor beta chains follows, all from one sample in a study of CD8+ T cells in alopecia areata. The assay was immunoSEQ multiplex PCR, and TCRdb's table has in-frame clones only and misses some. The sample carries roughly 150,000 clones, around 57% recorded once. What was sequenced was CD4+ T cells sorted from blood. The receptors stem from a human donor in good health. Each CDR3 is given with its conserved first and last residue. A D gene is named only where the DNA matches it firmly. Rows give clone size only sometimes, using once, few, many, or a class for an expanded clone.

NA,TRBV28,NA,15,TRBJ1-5,TGTGCCAGCAATACACGGGGGGCTGGCAATCAGCCCCAGCATTTT,CASNTRGAGNQPQHF
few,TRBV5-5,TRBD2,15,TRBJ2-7,TGTGCCAGCAGCCCCCTGACTAGCGGGAGCTACGAGCAGTACTTC,CASSPLTSGSYEQYF
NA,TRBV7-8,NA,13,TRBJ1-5,TGTGCCAGCAGCCACAATAGCAATCAGCCCCAGCATTTT,CASSHNSNQPQHF
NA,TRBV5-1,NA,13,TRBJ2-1,TGCGCCAGCAGCTTTTCCTTTGGTTACCCACAGTTCTTC,CASSFSFGYPQFF
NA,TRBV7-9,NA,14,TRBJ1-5,TGTGCCAGCAGCTTATCTGGAGGGTGGCAGCCCCAGCATTTT,CASSLSGGWQPQHF
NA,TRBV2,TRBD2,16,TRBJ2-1,TGTGCCAGCAGGAGGACTAGCGGGAGGGCCAGCGGTGAGCAGTTCTTC,CASRRTSGRASGEQFF
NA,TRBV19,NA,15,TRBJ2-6,TGTGCCAGTAGTATAGGCAGGTCTGGGGCCAACGTCCTGACTTTC,CASSIGRSGANVLTF
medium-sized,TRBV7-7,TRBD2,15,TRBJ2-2,TGTGCCAGCAGCTCCGTAGCGGGAGGGGCCGGGGAGCTGTTTTTT,CASSSVAGGAGELFF
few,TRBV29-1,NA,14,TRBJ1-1,TGCAGCGTTGACCGATGGGACGCTAACACTGAAGCTTTCTTT,CSVDRWDANTEAFF
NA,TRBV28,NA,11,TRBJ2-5,TGTGCCAGCAGCCCGGAAGGGACCCAGTACTTC,CASSPEGTQYF
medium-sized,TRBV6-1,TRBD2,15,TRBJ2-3,TGTGCCAGCAGTGAACTAGCGGGAGGGCCAGATACGCAGTATTTT,CASSELAGGPDTQYF
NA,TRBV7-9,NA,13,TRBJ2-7,TGTGCCAGCAGCCCAAGGAGCTCCTACGAGCAGTACTTC,CASSPRSSYEQYF
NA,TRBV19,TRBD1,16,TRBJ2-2,TGTGCCAGTAGTATCTGGGCAGGGGGAAGCACCGGGGAGCTGTTTTTT,CASSIWAGGSTGELFF
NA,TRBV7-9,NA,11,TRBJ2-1,TGTGCCAGCAGCTTACGGAATGAGCAGTTCTTC,CASSLRNEQFF
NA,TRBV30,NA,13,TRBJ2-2,TGTGCCTGGAGTGTACGGTGGACCGGGGAGCTGTTTTTT,CAWSVRWTGELFF
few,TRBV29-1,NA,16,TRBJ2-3,TGCAGCGTTGAATTCTCAGGGAGCGGTAGCACAGATACGCAGTATTTT,CSVEFSGSGSTDTQYF
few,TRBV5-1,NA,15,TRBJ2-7,TGCGCCAGCAGCTTTGGAAACGGCAACTCCTACGAGCAGTACTTC,CASSFGNGNSYEQYF
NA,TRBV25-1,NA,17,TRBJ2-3,TGTGCCAGCAGTGGCCCGACAGAGCCAAAAAACACAGATACGCAGTATTTT,CASSGPTEPKNTDTQYF
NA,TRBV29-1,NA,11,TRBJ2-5,TGCAGCGTTTCTCGGACTGAGACCCAGTACTTC,CSVSRTETQYF
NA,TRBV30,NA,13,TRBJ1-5,TGTGCCTGGGGAAGGTTTGGCAATCAGCCCCAGCATTTT,CAWGRFGNQPQHF
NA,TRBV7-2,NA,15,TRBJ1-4,TGTGCCAGCAGCCCCGCAAGTGCCGGAGCTGAAAAACTGTTTTTT,CASSPASAGAEKLFF
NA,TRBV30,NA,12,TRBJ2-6,TGTGCCTGGCGGAGCCCACGGAACGTCCTGACTTTC,CAWRSPRNVLTF
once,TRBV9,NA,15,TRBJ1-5,TGTGCCAGCAGCCCTAGGCCCGGGCCGAATCAGCCCCAGCATTTT,CASSPRPGPNQPQHF
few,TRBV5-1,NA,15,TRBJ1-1,TGCGCCAGCAGCTGGCAGGGATCCGAGAACACTGAAGCTTTCTTT,CASSWQGSENTEAFF
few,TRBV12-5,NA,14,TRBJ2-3,TGTGCTAGTGGTCATACTCAGGGGCCAGATACGCAGTATTTT,CASGHTQGPDTQYF
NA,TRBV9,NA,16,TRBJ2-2,TGTGCCAGCAGCGTAAGAGCAGCGGAAGAGGGCGGGGAGCTGTTTTTT,CASSVRAAEEGGELFF
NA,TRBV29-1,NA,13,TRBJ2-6,TGCAGCGTTCGTTTCTCTGGGGCCAACGTCCTGACTTTC,CSVRFSGANVLTF
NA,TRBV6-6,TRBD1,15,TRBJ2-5,TGTGCCAGCAGTAGACAGGGGGGTAACCAAGAGACCCAGTACTTC,CASSRQGGNQETQYF
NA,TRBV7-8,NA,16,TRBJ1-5,TGTGCCAGCAGCGGAGGCGTGGGAGAGGGCAATCAGCCCCAGCATTTT,CASSGGVGEGNQPQHF
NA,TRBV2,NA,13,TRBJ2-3,TGTGCCAGCACCTTGGGGATCACAGATACGCAGTATTTT,CASTLGITDTQYF
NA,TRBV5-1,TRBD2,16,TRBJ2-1,TGCGCCAGCAGCTTGTCGGCTAGCGGAGCATACAATGAGCAGTTCTTC,CASSLSASGAYNEQFF
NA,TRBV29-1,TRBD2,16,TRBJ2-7,TGCAGCGTTGTTAAATCCGGGACTAGCGGGGCCTACGAGCAGTACTTC,CSVVKSGTSGAYEQYF
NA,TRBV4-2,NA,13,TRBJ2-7,TGTGCCAGCAGTCCGGGACTCCGCCACGAGCAGTACTTC,CASSPGLRHEQYF
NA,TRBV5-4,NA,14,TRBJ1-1,TGTGCCAGCCAAGAGGTTGGCAGGGACACTGAAGCTTTCTTT,CASQEVGRDTEAFF
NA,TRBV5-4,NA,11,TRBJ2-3,TGTGCCAGCAGCAACACAGATACGCAGTATTTT,CASSNTDTQYF
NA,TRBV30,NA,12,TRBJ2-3,TGTGCCTGGTCCAGCATCACAGATACGCAGTATTTT,CAWSSITDTQYF